This TCR beta chain stems from a study of blood T cell repertoires in COVID-19. Exposed volunteers were people who met a COVID-19 case within 2 weeks before study entry. Generated by immunoSEQ multiplex PCR, the TCRdb table keeps only in-frame clones and is missing some. The sample includes 200,000 to 300,000 clones, around 90% of them seen just once. This CDR3 comprises 13 residues. V shed 0 bases and J shed 7 bases, with 10 bases lying between them. CDR1 SGHNT and CDR2 YYREEE come from the germline V gene (reference sequence). Specimen: PBMCs or T cells enriched from blood (not recorded which). The sequence came from a woman between 35 and 50 years old who had been exposed to COVID-19. This chain links TRBV5-4 with TRBJ1-1, with D hard to call. This CDR3 is CASSLVDGVEAFF. In DNA form, the CDR3 reads TGTGCCAGCAGCTTGGTTGACGGGGTTGAAGCTTTCTTT. Drawing the rest from reference TRBV5-4 and TRBJ1-1, the complete variable domain is ETGVTQSPTHLIKTRGQQVTLRCSSQSGHNTVSWYQQALGQGPQFIFQYYREEENGRGNFPPRFSGLQFPNYSSELNVNALELDDSALYLCASSLVDGVEAFFGQGTRLTVV.